This TCR beta chain was identified during a study of cytotoxic CD8 clonotypes in ibrutinib-treated CLL (dated by TCRdb to about 2021). Broadly, across the study: The cohort included roughly 15 treatment-naive and roughly ten relapsed/refractory patients; about 18 were IGHV unmutated. Responses were partial in around 25 patients and complete in 2; after median 68 months follow-up, roughly 14 stayed in remission and about twelve progressed. Response samples were taken after a median of 12 months on treatment, ranging from 6 to 36 months. Samples averaged around 280,000 productive templates and tens of thousands of productive rearrangements. Of the roughly 90 people in the trial, about two dozen had longitudinal samples available. Cryopreserved peripheral blood mononuclear cells were collected before treatment, at response, and at either disease progression or sustained remission. The investigation overall reported the following: Clonality rose at ibrutinib response, remained stable during sustained remission, and dropped back toward baseline at progression. At baseline, clonality was higher than in age-matched healthy donors and showed a strong correlation with circulating CD8+ T-cell counts. Sampling times were not matched between sustained-remission and progressing patients, and lymph node repertoires were not studied. Public clonotypes were rare and either shrank or stayed stable during treatment, and the rise in clonality at ibrutinib response reflected expansion of private clonotypes.

For TCR beta library preparation, around 2.1 micrograms of genomic DNA were extracted from the cryopreserved PBMCs. High-throughput TCR beta sequencing was performed on longitudinal blood samples from CLL patients receiving ibrutinib monotherapy. The patients took part in an open-label, single-center phase 2 trial of ibrutinib monotherapy. From the cysteine up to the phenylalanine, the CDR3 has a length of 17 residues. Just the 51-base CDR3 DNA is kept, in frame starting at base 1. V ends up 6 bases short and J 4 bases short, with an unmatched junction base count of 17. Via the germline V gene, CDR1 is SGHAT and CDR2 FQNNGV. Each clonotype received, on average, around 10x coverage in deep resolution sequencing performed on a MiSeq, where the target depth lay between 1 in 1 million and 1 in 200,000 T cells. The immunoSEQ hsTCRB Kit was used to generate the TCR beta libraries. In the source study's methods: The data were analyzed with ImmunoSEQ Analyzer and ImmunoSEQ Data Assistant, and V, D and J gene assignments followed IMGT definitions. Clonality was computed as one minus normalized Shannon entropy of productive rearrangement frequencies, ranging from 0 to 1. Only overrepresented clonotypes making up at least 0.05% of the repertoire of each patient were included in the public clonotype analysis. Roughly 12 age-matched healthy donor repertoires from immuneACCESS were used as controls for clonality. TCRdb took over this immuneACCESS table, retaining in-frame rearrangements with V and J assigned. Such tables are incomplete; in checked studies, under half of the missing clones stem from an unresolved V gene, and the remainder is unexplained. V and J calls and clone size are as listed in that table; D and trimming were resolved from the DNA. Within this sample are some 300,000 clones, with more than 65% of them counted one time only. 5.5% to 8% of the sample is held by the ten biggest clonotypes.

Notes on this clone: Its target antigen remains unknown. Base-call qualities are not available, and no considerably larger clone is one nucleotide away.

This sample comprised PBMCs, obtained before ibrutinib treatment. The sequence links TRBV11-2 to TRBJ2-5, with 7 middle bases fitting TRBD2. This TCR was sampled from a human donor with chronic lymphocytic leukemia. The nucleotides read TGTGCCAGCAGTATACGGGTCAGCGGGGCCGTCCCAGAGACCCAGTACTTC. This codes for CASSIRVSGAVPETQYF.